These 32 T cell receptor beta chains share one sample of origin, sequenced in a study of T cell responses to AZD1222 COVID-19 vaccine. The protocol was immunoSEQ multiplex PCR, while the TCRdb copy is restricted to in-frame clones and leaves out a portion. The sample has just under 55,000 clones; 70% to 90% are singletons. The sample in question was peripheral blood, obtained on day 0 of AZD1222 vaccination. The receptors derive from an adult in good health.

This chain uses TRBV28 with TRBJ2-2; no reliable D call. Per germline, CDR1 MDHEN and CDR2 SYDVKM. Trimming shortened V by 4 bases and J by 0 bases, and 12 bases separated the two germline ends. The CDR3 loop spans 16 amino acids. The CDR3 loop reads CASSSPRTANTGELFF. The CDR3, as DNA: TGTGCCAGCAGTTCGCCGAGGACCGCGAACACCGGGGAGCTGTTTTTT.

V and J are TRBV2 and TRBJ1-5, with D perhaps matching TRBD1 (5 bases). The CDR3 spans 15 residues. The V gene's germline CDR1 is SNHLY and CDR2 FYNNEI. Trimming stripped 7 bases from V and 0 bases from J, with 13 bases between. Here the CDR3 reads CASKLQGNSNQPQHF. CDR3 in DNA: TGTGCCAGCAAGCTTCAGGGAAATAGCAATCAGCCCCAGCATTTT.

Here the CDR3 reads CATSDSPSGGNEQFF. The CDR3 DNA is TGTGCCACCAGTGATTCACCTAGCGGGGGCAATGAGCAGTTCTTC. This chain connects TRBV24-1 to TRBJ2-1, with 10 bases identical to TRBD2. V shed 2 bases and J 6 bases; nucleotides not matched to a gene: 3. The CDR3 runs 15 residues. In germline, CDR1 is KGHDR, CDR2 SFDVKD.

The genes are TRBV6-2 or TRBV6-3 and TRBJ2-5; D is unclear. The V gene lost 2 bases and the J gene lost 1 base, with 5 bases spanning the gap. Germline V gene sequence: CDR1 MNHEY, CDR2 SVGEGT. The length of the CDR3 is 13 residues. The DNA for the CDR3 is TGTGCCAGCAGTTACGAGTCCCAAGAGACCCAGTACTTC. Protein sequence: CASSYESQETQYF.

The V and J genes are TRBV19 and TRBJ1-2; D not resolved. The germline CDR1 and CDR2 sequences are LNHDA and SQIVND (reference sequence). The CDR3 totals 13 residues. V was cut by 5 bases and J by 7 bases, with 14 bases left in between. CDR3 nucleotides: TGTGCCAGTAGTCCTATCCTGGGGTCTGGCTACACCTTC. Protein: CASSPILGSGYTF. Full variable domain (missing parts from reference TRBV19 and TRBJ1-2): DGGITQSPKYLFRKEGQNVTLSCEQNLNHDAMYWYRQDPGQGLRLIYYSQIVNDFQKGDIAEGYSVSREKKESFPLTVTSAQKNPTAFYLCASSPILGSGYTFGSGTRLTVV.

This clone is a singleton in its sample. V and J are TRBV4-1 and TRBJ1-5; D is perhaps TRBD1 (6 bases). Trimming removed 2 bases from V and 1 base from J, with 9 bases in between. The CDR3 contains 15 residues. Germline V CDR1 and CDR2: MGHRA, YSYEKL. The CDR3 nucleotides read TGCGCCAGCAGCCAAACCGGACAGAGCAATCAGCCCCAGCATTTT. Translation: CASSQTGQSNQPQHF.

This clone was found once. V gene TRBV19 combines with J gene TRBJ2-5; D is unresolved. With 5 bases removed from V and 1 base from J, the gap between germline ends came to 5 bases. The CDR3 is 12 amino acids. Germline V gene lookup returns CDR1 LNHDA and CDR2 SQIVND (reference sequence). DNA of the CDR3: TGTGCCAGTAGTGCGAGCCAAGAGACCCAGTACTTC. Translating gives CASSASQETQYF.

This clone showed up just once. V usage is TRBV4-2 and J usage is TRBJ1-1; no clear D gene. Trimming shortened V by 1 base and J by 1 base, and 16 bases separated the two germline ends. CDR1 and CDR2 from the germline V gene are LGHNA and YNFKEQ. The CDR3 consists of 17 residues. CDR3 bases: TGTGCCAGCAGCCAAGTAATTGGCGCAGGCACGAACACTGAAGCTTTCTTT. The encoded protein is CASSQVIGAGTNTEAFF.

CDR3 DNA sequence: TGTGCCAGTAGTATCTCCAACAGAGCCTACGAGCAGTACTTC. Translating gives CASSISNRAYEQYF. The rearrangement uses TRBV19 and TRBJ2-7; D is uncertain. V dropped 3 bases and J dropped 2 bases, with 11 bases sitting between them. In germline, CDR1 is LNHDA, CDR2 SQIVND (reference sequence). This CDR3 spans 14 amino acids. Full variable domain (remainder filled in from reference TRBV19 and TRBJ2-7): DGGITQSPKYLFRKEGQNVTLSCEQNLNHDAMYWYRQDPGQGLRLIYYSQIVNDFQKGDIAEGYSVSREKKESFPLTVTSAQKNPTAFYLCASSISNRAYEQYFGPGTRLTVT.

The J gene is TRBJ2-1, the V gene TRBV27; 7 bases map to TRBD2. The CDR3 consists of 17 residues. Germline lookup yields CDR1 MNHEY and CDR2 SMNVEV (reference sequence). J gave up 2 bases and V 0 bases, and 7 bases lay outside the gene matches. DNA of the CDR3: TGTGCCAGCAGTTTATCGGAGAGCGGGGTGCCCTACAATGAGCAGTTCTTC. It is translated as CASSLSESGVPYNEQFF.

This rearrangement joins TRBV19 to TRBJ1-2, with TRBD1 matching over 7 bases. Germline V gives CDR1 LNHDA, CDR2 SQIVND (reference sequence). This CDR3 region has 13 residues. J lost 4 bases, V lost 10 bases, and 9 bases had no gene match. CDR3 coding DNA: TGTGCCACAGCGACAGGGCCTCTCTATGGCTACACCTTC. Encoded protein: CATATGPLYGYTF.

The chain is built from TRBV6-1 and TRBJ1-3; D unclear. Per germline, CDR1 MNHNS and CDR2 SASEGT. This CDR3 is built from 16 residues. With 0 bases removed from V and 3 bases from J, the gap between germline ends came to 12 bases. CDR3 in amino acids: CASSEAGRLVGNTIYF. CDR3 sequence (DNA): TGTGCCAGCAGTGAAGCGGGTAGGCTGGTTGGAAACACCATATATTTT.

The V gene is TRBV5-1, the J gene TRBJ2-1; possible D gene TRBD1, 6 bases. This CDR3 has 13 amino acids. V was cut by 4 bases and J by 6 bases, with 11 bases left in between. From germline, CDR1 is SGHRS and CDR2 YFSETQ. The DNA of the CDR3 is TGCGCCAGCAGCCCTACAGGGCCCAATGAGCAGTTCTTC. Translating it yields CASSPTGPNEQFF.

This chain connects TRBV29-1 to TRBJ2-7; D could derive from TRBD1 or TRBD2 (5 bases each). Between the trimmed V and J ends, which lost 7 bases and 4 bases, there was a span of 14 bases. Germline CDR1 and CDR2: SQVTM and ANQGSEA. The CDR3 loop spans 12 amino acids. DNA for the CDR3: TGCAGCGCTCGCTTAGGGACGTACGAGCAGTACTTC. It specifies CSARLGTYEQYF.

The chain couples TRBV2 to TRBJ1-2, with TRBD1 identical over 8 bases. The trim removed 9 bases at V and 4 bases at J, leaving 7 bases unmatched. CDR3 length: 13 residues. Looked up from germline, CDR1 is SNHLY and CDR2 is FYNNEI. CDR3 in DNA: TGTGCCAGTGAAGGACAGGGACGCTATGGCTACACCTTC. Its translation is CASEGQGRYGYTF.

This clone showed up just a few times. The chain carries TRBV19 and TRBJ2-2; D gene uncertain. The CDR3 is 15 amino acids. The V end was cut by 6 bases, the J end by 0 bases, with 11 bases between. Germline V gives CDR1 LNHDA, CDR2 SQIVND (reference sequence). The CDR3 DNA is TGTGCCAGTAGAACTGACAACTCGAACACCGGGGAGCTGTTTTTT. Its translation is CASRTDNSNTGELFF.

V is TRBV28 and J is TRBJ2-7; weak D call: TRBD1 (5 bases). The CDR3 length is 12 residues. CDR1 MDHEN and CDR2 SYDVKM come from the germline V gene. Trimming took off 8 bases at V and 3 bases at J, with 11 bases between the two ends. CDR3 protein: CASYDRGYEQYF. CDR3 DNA: TGTGCCAGCTATGACAGAGGCTACGAGCAGTACTTC.

This sequence joins TRBV5-1 and TRBJ2-2; the D is unclear. There are 14 residues in the CDR3. V was pared by 2 bases and J by 8 bases, with 13 bases between. Looked up from germline, CDR1 is SGHRS and CDR2 is YFSETQ. The CDR3 sequence: CASSFGQKVGELFF. The DNA for the CDR3 is TGCGCCAGCAGCTTCGGTCAGAAAGTAGGGGAGCTGTTTTTT. The full variable domain, completed using reference TRBV5-1 and TRBJ2-2, is KAGVTQTPRYLIKTRGQQVTLSCSPISGHRSVSWYQQTPGQGLQFLFEYFSETQRNKGNFPGRFSGRQFSNSRSEMNVSTLELGDSALYLCASSFGQKVGELFFGEGSRLTVL.

This clone is labeled medium-sized. The V and J genes are TRBV25-1 and TRBJ1-1; D is possibly TRBD1 (6 bases). The CDR3 consists of 14 residues. Germline lookup yields CDR1 MGHDK and CDR2 SYGVNS. The V and J ends lost 4 bases and 4 bases respectively, with 13 bases between them. CDR3 loop: CASSGKQGPTEAFF. The CDR3 DNA is TGTGCCAGCAGTGGAAAACAGGGCCCCACTGAAGCTTTCTTT.

The V gene is TRBV5-1, the J gene TRBJ1-2, with D perhaps TRBD1 (5 bases). V dropped 1 base and J dropped 4 bases, with 11 bases sitting between them. This CDR3 is built from 14 residues. Germline CDR1 reads SGHRS; CDR2 reads YFSETQ. The CDR3 nucleotides are TGCGCCAGCAGCTTGTACTCGGGGGGCTATGGCTACACCTTC. Its protein is CASSLYSGGYGYTF.

The rearrangement uses TRBV6-5 and TRBJ1-2; perhaps TRBD1 as D (5 bases). The CDR3 has 15 amino acids. The germline V and J ends were trimmed by 0 bases and 0 bases, with 8 bases remaining between them. The germline V gene has CDR1 MNHEY and CDR2 SVGAGI. This chain's CDR3 is CASSYSGTANYGYTF. Written as DNA, the CDR3 is TGTGCCAGCAGTTACTCCGGGACGGCTAACTATGGCTACACCTTC.

The CDR3 sequence is CASSLILGQGMGTEAFF. In nucleotides, the CDR3 is TGTGCCAGCAGTTTAATCTTGGGACAGGGGATGGGCACTGAAGCTTTCTTT. V is TRBV28 and J is TRBJ1-1; TRBD1 aligns across 10 bases. The ends lost 2 bases at V and 4 bases at J; junction bases unmatched: 10. This CDR3 spans 17 amino acids. Germline V gives CDR1 MDHEN, CDR2 SYDVKM. Looking up the rest from reference TRBV28 and TRBJ1-1 gives the full variable domain: DVKVTQSSRYLVKRTGEKVFLECVQDMDHENMFWYRQDPGLGLRLIYFSYDVKMKEKGDIPEGYSVSREKKERFSLILESASTNQTSMYLCASSLILGQGMGTEAFFGQGTRLTVV.

The chain carries TRBV27 and TRBJ2-1; D uncertain. The CDR3 spans 10 residues. Trimming took 8 bases from V and 9 from J, leaving 8 bases between them. Germline V gene lookup returns CDR1 MNHEY and CDR2 SMNVEV (reference sequence). DNA of the CDR3: TGTGCCAGCGGGTTCCGTGAGCAGTTCTTC. As protein: CASGFREQFF.

This clone was observed a few times. The genes are TRBV6-6 and TRBJ1-2; D uncertain. The ends were cut back, 5 bases at V and 0 bases at J, with 19 bases in the middle. This CDR3 is 17 amino acids long. Germline V gene data show CDR1 as MNHNY and CDR2 as SVGAGI (reference sequence). The CDR3 DNA sequence: TGTGCCAGCAGTCCCACCGGGCCCAAAGAGCCTAACTATGGCTACACCTTC. It yields the protein CASSPTGPKEPNYGYTF.

V usage is TRBV19 and J usage is TRBJ1-6, with D perhaps matching TRBD1 (6 bases). The CDR3 is 14 residues long. Germline V gives CDR1 LNHDA, CDR2 SQIVND (reference sequence). V was clipped by 4 bases and J by 7 bases, with 11 bases between them. CDR3 sequence reads: CASSSGTRNSPLHF. The CDR3 DNA is TGTGCCAGTAGTAGCGGGACAAGGAATTCACCCCTCCACTTT. The complete variable domain, with remaining parts taken from reference TRBV19 and TRBJ1-6, reads DGGITQSPKYLFRKEGQNVTLSCEQNLNHDAMYWYRQDPGQGLRLIYYSQIVNDFQKGDIAEGYSVSREKKESFPLTVTSAQKNPTAFYLCASSSGTRNSPLHFGNGTRLTVT.

The CDR3 DNA reads TGTGCCATCAGCCCCTCGGACTTGTCCTACGAGCAGTACTTC. Translation: CAISPSDLSYEQYF. This sequence joins TRBV10-3 and TRBJ2-7; D is possibly TRBD2 (5 bases). The CDR3 covers 14 residues. The V gene's germline CDR1 is ENHRY and CDR2 SYGVKD. The ends were cut back, 6 bases at V and 1 base at J, with 13 bases in the middle.

Only one count was recorded for this clone. This sequence joins TRBV24-1 and TRBJ1-2, with D perhaps TRBD1 (6 bases). V dropped 4 bases and J dropped 0 bases, with 14 bases sitting between them. CDR1 and CDR2 (germline): KGHDR, SFDVKD. This CDR3 comprises 16 residues. DNA of the CDR3: TGTGCCACCAGTGACACACAGGGAGGCGCTAACTATGGCTACACCTTC. It encodes CATSDTQGGANYGYTF.

V and J are TRBV7-8 and TRBJ2-7, with TRBD1 identical over 7 bases. CDR1 and CDR2 (germline): SGHVS, FQNEAQ. This CDR3 is 15 amino acids long. V shed 3 bases, J shed 2 bases, and the junction held 7 bases outside the gene matches. CDR3 nucleotide sequence: TGTGCCAGCAGCTTCAACAGGGGAGCGACCTACGAGCAGTACTTC. Translated, it gives CASSFNRGATYEQYF.

The V and J genes are TRBV20-1 and TRBJ1-4; tentative D call: TRBD1 (6 bases). This CDR3 contains 16 residues. Per germline, CDR1 DFQATT and CDR2 SNEGSKA (reference sequence). The V and J ends lost 3 bases and 6 bases respectively, with 20 bases between them. Written as DNA, the CDR3 is TGCAGTGCTAGTCTCTTCATCCGGGGGGCGGATGAAAAACTGTTTTTT. Translated: CSASLFIRGADEKLFF.

The V gene is TRBV20-1, the J gene TRBJ2-3; D call uncertain. The ends were cut back, 8 bases at V and 5 bases at J, with 8 bases in the middle. The CDR3 runs to 10 residues. Germline values: CDR1 DFQATT, CDR2 SNEGSKA (reference sequence). CDR3 coding DNA: TGCAGTCTAATGATAGATACGCAGTATTTT. Protein sequence: CSLMIDTQYF.

This clone was seen more than once but under ten times. The chain employs TRBV27 and TRBJ1-1; D gene ambiguous. The ends were cut back, 2 bases at V and 0 bases at J, with 4 bases in the middle. This CDR3 is built from 13 residues. Germline values: CDR1 MNHEY, CDR2 SMNVEV (reference sequence). Written as DNA, the CDR3 is TGTGCCAGCAGTTTAGTAATGAACACTGAAGCTTTCTTT. Protein sequence: CASSLVMNTEAFF.

The genes are TRBV10-2 and TRBJ2-7; either TRBD1 or TRBD2 may fit D (7 bases each). This CDR3 region has 15 residues. V lost 2 bases and J lost 3, with 14 bases in between. In germline, CDR1 is WSHSY, CDR2 SAAADI. CDR3 coding DNA: TGCGCCAGCAGTGAGAGCGGGACAGCAAACTACGAGCAGTACTTC. Translating gives CASSESGTANYEQYF.